The 8 T cell receptor beta chains below were found in one sample sequenced in a study of blood T cells in healthy people across ages. A second PCR, run for about 7 to 11 cycles, used a sample-barcoded 5' primer plus a J-beta primer mix. Using its own MiXCR run on the 5' RACE reads, TCRdb lists one record per CDR3 protein. The sample includes approximately 770,000 distinct CDR3 sequences, more than 45% of them seen just once. The material sequenced was blood. Receptors originate from a man aged 30 to 39 in good health.

The V gene is TRBV4-1, the J gene TRBJ2-4; 7 bases line up with TRBD1. The DNA end favors TRBJ2-7, so the J call may be wrong. CDR3 length equals 16 residues. The germline gives CDR1 MGHRA, CDR2 YSYEKL. CDR3 protein: CASSQEARTGWNEQYF. CDR3 in DNA: TGCGCCAGCAGCCAAGAAGCCAGGACAGGTTGGAACGAGCAGTACTTC.

The chain uses TRBV30 and TRBJ2-7; TRBD1 matches 7 bases. Germline CDR1 and CDR2: GTSNPN and SVGIG (reference sequence). Trimming at V came to 3 bases and at J to 2 bases, leaving 4 bases not matched to a gene. This CDR3 spans 13 amino acids. CDR3 loop: CAWRRGRTYEQYF. CDR3 nucleotide sequence: TGTGCCTGGAGGAGGGGGCGGACCTACGAGCAGTACTTC.

This clonotype was observed a handful of times. V and J are TRBV27 and TRBJ2-4; D possibly corresponds to TRBD1 (5 bases). The end of the DNA is better explained by TRBJ2-7, so the J call may be wrong. Germline V gene lookup returns CDR1 MNHEY and CDR2 SMNVEV (reference sequence). This CDR3 has 14 amino acids. CDR3 protein: CASSLSGEGHEQYF. The CDR3, as DNA: TGTGCCAGCAGTTTATCAGGGGAAGGACACGAGCAGTACTTC.

The chain couples TRBV6-5 to TRBJ2-5; 9 nucleotides align to TRBD1. The germline CDR1 and CDR2 sequences are MNHEY and SVGAGI. There are 16 residues in the CDR3. The junction had 17 bases not matched to a gene; V was cut back by 4 bases and J by 11 bases. The CDR3 DNA follows: TGTGCCAGCAGTTCTTCCGCCGGGACAGGGCCGGGGGAGCAGTACTTC. Its translation is CASSSSAGTGPGEQYF.

The chain combines TRBV10-3 with TRBJ2-7; a weak D match, TRBD2 (6 bases). CDR1 is ENHRY, CDR2 SYGVKD, per germline. Between the trimmed V and J ends, which lost 6 bases and 2 bases, there was a span of 17 bases. The CDR3 consists of 15 residues. CDR3 loop: CAIRGERVNPYEQYF. Written as DNA, the CDR3 is TGTGCCATCAGGGGAGAGCGGGTAAACCCCTACGAGCAGTACTTC.

The V call is TRBV27, the J call TRBJ2-7, with D unresolved. V shed 6 bases and J shed 3 bases, with 9 bases lying between them. The CDR3 loop spans 12 amino acids. In germline, CDR1 is MNHEY, CDR2 SMNVEV (reference sequence). Here the CDR3 DNA reads TGTGCCAGCAGGCCCAACGGCTACGAGCAGTACTTC. It translates to CASRPNGYEQYF.

The rearrangement joins TRBV5-1 to TRBJ2-3; D remains unclear. V lost 2 bases and J lost 4, with 17 bases in between. Per the germline V gene, CDR1 is SGHRS and CDR2 is YFSETQ. The CDR3 contains 16 residues. Here the CDR3 reads CASSLVGLGRSDTQYF. The CDR3 DNA is TGCGCCAGCAGCTTAGTCGGGCTTGGTCGGTCAGATACGCAGTATTTT.

This chain links TRBV30 with TRBJ2-1, with unresolved D. Germline lookup yields CDR1 GTSNPN and CDR2 SVGIG (reference sequence). Trimming left V 1 base short and J 9 bases short, with 4 bases between. The CDR3 spans 10 residues. DNA for the CDR3: TGTGCCTGGAGTGCCATTGAGCAGTTCTTC. This codes for CAWSAIEQFF.